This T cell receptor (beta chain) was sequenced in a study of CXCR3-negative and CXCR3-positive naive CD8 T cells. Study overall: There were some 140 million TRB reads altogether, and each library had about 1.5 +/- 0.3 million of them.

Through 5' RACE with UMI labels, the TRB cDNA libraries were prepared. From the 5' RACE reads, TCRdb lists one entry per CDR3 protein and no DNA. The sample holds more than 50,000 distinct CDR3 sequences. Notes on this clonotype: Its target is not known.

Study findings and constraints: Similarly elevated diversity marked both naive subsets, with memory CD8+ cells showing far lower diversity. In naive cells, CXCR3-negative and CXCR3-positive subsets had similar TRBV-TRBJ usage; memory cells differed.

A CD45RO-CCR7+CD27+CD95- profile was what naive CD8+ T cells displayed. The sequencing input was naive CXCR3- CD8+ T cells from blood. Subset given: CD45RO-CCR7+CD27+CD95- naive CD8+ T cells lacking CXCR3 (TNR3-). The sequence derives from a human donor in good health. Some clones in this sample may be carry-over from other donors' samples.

Here the CDR3 reads CASKTSWGGYEQYF. The chain recombines TRBV6-1 with TRBJ2-7. The CDR3 extends over 14 amino acids. CDR1 MNHNS and CDR2 SASEGT come from the germline V gene.